This paragraph covers one T cell receptor (beta chain) sequence. This record belongs to a study of technical replicates of blood from a few donors. Data came from immunoSEQ multiplex PCR; TCRdb stores just in-frame clones and leaves some out. The table shows tens of thousands of clones, with 85% to 95% occurring only once. The TCR was taken from a human donor in good health. Source material: T cells isolated from PBMCs.

The CDR3 DNA reads TGTGCCAGCAGTGTAGCGGGACCGTCGAACACTGAAGCTTTCTTT. It codes for CASSVAGPSNTEAFF. The chain couples TRBV28 to TRBJ1-1; maybe TRBD1 (5 bases). Germline CDR1 MDHEN, CDR2 SYDVKM. Trimming shortened V by 5 bases and J by 1 base, and 14 bases separated the two germline ends. The CDR3 contains 15 residues.